This entry features one T cell receptor (beta chain) sequence. As yet, its antigen is unknown. These data come from a study of T cell repertoires in aging, cancer and after chemotherapy. Study summary: Donor ages fell into six groups from 30 or younger up to 70 or older. Clear clonal overlap appeared across healthy donor samples taken over several months to years.

Multiplex touch-down PCR with TRB-A/B primers amplified rearranged V-D-J TRB sequences. One entry per CDR3 protein, called by TCRdb with MiXCR from the multiplex PCR reads. The repertoire holds about 5,000 distinct CDR3 sequences, with more than 20% as singletons. Amplification of TCR beta used genomic DNA extracted from peripheral blood. Study outcomes and limitations: Age-matched healthy donors had significantly more diverse, less clonal blood TCR repertoires than untreated cancer patients. Across the chemotherapy interval, each cancer cohort showed higher median generation probability, suggesting thymic rebound.

This clonotype originated in a human donor in good health. The donor label of this sample is uncertain. The sample comprised blood.

The CDR3 region has the DNA TGTGCCAGCAGTTTGGTGGACAGGGGAGGCTACGAGCAGTACTTC. Translation gives CASSLVDRGGYEQYF. This rearrangement joins TRBV12-3 or TRBV12-4 to TRBJ2-7; 9 bases align to TRBD1. Losses at the gene ends were 3 bases for V and 3 bases for J; bases not matched to a gene: 6. The CDR3 has 15 residues.